Described below is a single T cell receptor beta chain sequence and its context. The target antigen is unknown. The limits of the CDR3 on the DNA are not certain, so only TCRdb's listed CDR3 is given. This sample is part of a study of vaccination and CD4 T cells after COVID-19. Oncomine TCR Beta short-read sequencing was applied to DNA from cultured CD4+ T cells. Genomic DNA was extracted from cultured CD4+ T cells. TCRdb redid the calling of the PCR reads with MiXCR, one entry per CDR3 protein. This table has about 15,000 distinct CDR3 sequences, 45% to 65% appearing once. Whole-study findings and limits: For convalescent patients, 304 of the 307 vaccine-specific clones analyzed were classified as spike mono-reactive.

Treatment specified: roughly 11-day PBMC culture with coronavirus spike peptide pools or control peptides (ViraFEST assay). Germline CDR1 MNHEY, CDR2 SMNVEV (reference sequence). The CDR3 length equals 14 residues, ends included. V usage is TRBV27 and J usage is TRBJ2-7; TRBD1 is the table's D call and was not checked against the DNA. Sequenced input: CD4+ T cells from blood, cultured in vitro. This receptor was obtained from a human donor who had recovered from COVID-19. CDR3 in amino acids: CASSSSAQAYEQYF.